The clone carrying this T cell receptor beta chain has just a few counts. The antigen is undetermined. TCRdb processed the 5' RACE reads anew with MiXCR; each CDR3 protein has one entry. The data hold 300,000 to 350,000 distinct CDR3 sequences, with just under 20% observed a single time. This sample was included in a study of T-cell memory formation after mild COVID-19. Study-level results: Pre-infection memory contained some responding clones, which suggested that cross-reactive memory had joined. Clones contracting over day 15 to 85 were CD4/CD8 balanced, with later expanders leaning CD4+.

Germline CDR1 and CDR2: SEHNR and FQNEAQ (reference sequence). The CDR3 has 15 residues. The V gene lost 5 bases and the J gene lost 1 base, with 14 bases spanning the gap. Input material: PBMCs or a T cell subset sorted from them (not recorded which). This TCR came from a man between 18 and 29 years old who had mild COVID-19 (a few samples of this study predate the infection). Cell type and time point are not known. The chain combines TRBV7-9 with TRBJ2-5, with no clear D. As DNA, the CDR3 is TGTGCCAGCAGCGCGGCGGTAGGCCGCCAAGAGACCCAGTACTTC. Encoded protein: CASSAAVGRQETQYF.